These T cell receptor beta chains were read from a single sample in a study of tumor-infiltrating lymphocytes in localized non-small cell lung cancer. Produced via immunoSEQ multiplex PCR; TCRdb's table is partial and in-frame only. This sample has about 7,000 clones, with roughly 69% found just once. Sequencing was carried out using uninvolved lung tissue not adjacent to the tumor. The receptor set was obtained from a human donor with non-small cell lung cancer. CDR3s include the opening cysteine and the closing phenylalanine or tryptophan. D genes are given only for firm matches. The size field is filled for only some rows; it gives once, few, many or a size class.

cdr3_nt	cdr3_aa	d_call	clone_size	v_call	j_call
TGTGCCAGCAGAGCCGGGACTAGCGACTACGAGCAGTACTTC	CASRAGTSDYEQYF	TRBD2	.	TRBV6-5	TRBJ2-7
TGCGCCAGCAGCTTGGAGGGGTCACAGCAAGGCTACACCTTC	CASSLEGSQQGYTF	.	once	TRBV5-1	TRBJ1-2
TGTGCCAGCAGCCAAGACGGGGGGCCCCAGCCCCAGCATTTT	CASSQDGGPQPQHF	.	.	TRBV4-2	TRBJ1-5
TGTGCCAGCAGCTTAGTTGGCAGACAAGAGACCCAGTACTTC	CASSLVGRQETQYF	.	few	TRBV7-9	TRBJ2-5
TGTGCCAGCAGCTTGACCACGAACAATGAGCAGTTCTTC	CASSLTTNNEQFF	.	.	TRBV7-2	TRBJ2-1
TGCGCCAGCAGCCTCGGTGGGGACTGGAACACTGAAGCTTTCTTT	CASSLGGDWNTEAFF	.	.	TRBV5-1	TRBJ1-1
TGTGCCAGTATGACGGGAGGAAGCACAGATACGCAGTATTTT	CASMTGGSTDTQYF	TRBD2	.	TRBV19	TRBJ2-3
TGTGCCAGCTCCTCACCATTGCGGACTCTCAATGAGCAGTTCTTC	CASSSPLRTLNEQFF	.	.	TRBV18	TRBJ2-1
TGTGCCAGCACCCGGTCGTCGACACAAGAGACCCAGTACTTC	CASTRSSTQETQYF	.	.	TRBV6-5	TRBJ2-5
TGTGCCAGCAGTTTGCCAGTTTCCACCGGGGAGCTGTTTTTT	CASSLPVSTGELFF	.	few	TRBV28	TRBJ2-2
TGTGCCAGCAGCCGCGGACTAGCTACCTACAATGAGCAGTTCTTC	CASSRGLATYNEQFF	TRBD2	.	TRBV2	TRBJ2-1
TGCGCCAGCAGCCTAGTACTCAATGAGCAGTTCTTC	CASSLVLNEQFF	.	few	TRBV5-1	TRBJ2-1
TGTGCCAGCAGTTCCCCGGGACAGCTAATACAAGAGCAGTACTTC	CASSSPGQLIQEQYF	TRBD1	.	TRBV11-1	TRBJ2-7
TGTGCCAGCAGCCAGCCGTGGGCTAGCGGAGTCTACGAGCAGTACTTC	CASSQPWASGVYEQYF	TRBD2	.	TRBV7-8	TRBJ2-7
TGTGCCAGCAGCTTAGCCGAGAATCAGCCCCAGCATTTT	CASSLAENQPQHF	.	medium-sized	TRBV11-2	TRBJ1-5
TGCGCCAGCTCTCTAAACATGAACACTGAAGCTTTCTTT	CASSLNMNTEAFF	.	.	TRBV10-1	TRBJ1-1
TGTGCCAGCAGTGACGGGAGGGACACCGGGGAGCTGTTTTTT	CASSDGRDTGELFF	TRBD2	.	TRBV6-4	TRBJ2-2
TGTGCCTGGAGTGTAAGTTTCAGGCCTTTGAACACTGAAGCTTTCTTT	CAWSVSFRPLNTEAFF	.	.	TRBV30	TRBJ1-1
TGTGCCAGCAGCTTAGGCCTAGCGGGAGAAAGGGAGCAGTACTTC	CASSLGLAGEREQYF	TRBD2	.	TRBV11-3	TRBJ2-7
TGTGCCAGCAGCTTCTCCGGGACACGCAATCAGCCCCAGCATTTT	CASSFSGTRNQPQHF	.	few	TRBV28	TRBJ1-5
TGTGCCAGCAGTTATTCTGGGTTTGCGATCCCCTCTCGGCCCCAAGAGACCCAGTACTTC	CASSYSGFAIPSRPQETQYF	.	few	TRBV2	TRBJ2-5
TGTGCCAGCAGTGGGAGTCGGGACCATGAGCAGTTCTTC	CASSGSRDHEQFF	.	.	TRBV2	TRBJ2-1
TGTGCCAGCAGCCTCCCCAGACAGGAGGAGTTCGCGAACACCGGGGAGCTGTTTTTT	CASSLPRQEEFANTGELFF	.	once	TRBV7-8	TRBJ2-2
TGTGCCAGCAGCCCGGAGGCAGGGAGCAATCAGCCCCAGCATTTT	CASSPEAGSNQPQHF	.	few	TRBV6-5	TRBJ1-5
TGTGCCAGCAGCTCCTACACAGATACGCAGTATTTT	CASSSYTDTQYF	.	.	TRBV7-2	TRBJ2-3
TGTGCCATCAGTGAGTCCCAGGAGTTTAGAACTGAAGCTTTCTTT	CAISESQEFRTEAFF	.	once	TRBV10-3	TRBJ1-1
TGTGCCAGCAGCTTAGGCGGAAAAGAGTCCTACGAGCAGTACTTC	CASSLGGKESYEQYF	.	.	TRBV13	TRBJ2-7
TGTGCCAGCAGGGGATGGGATTGGGTACAGGCGAACACAGATACGCAGTATTTT	CASRGWDWVQANTDTQYF	.	.	TRBV28	TRBJ2-3
TGCGCCAGCAGAGGGACCGAGCCTTTGGGCGGCTACACCTTC	CASRGTEPLGGYTF	.	once	TRBV10-2	TRBJ1-2
TGTGCCAGCAGCTTAGCGGTTGGCACAGATACGCAGTATTTT	CASSLAVGTDTQYF	.	.	TRBV7-6	TRBJ2-3
TGCAGCGTTGAAGGCATTGGAGGGACTAGCGGGAGAGGACCGCAGTTCTTC	CSVEGIGGTSGRGPQFF	TRBD2	.	TRBV29-1	TRBJ2-1
TGCGCCAGCAGCCAAGAGGGGACTAGCGGGAACACAGATACGCAGTATTTT	CASSQEGTSGNTDTQYF	TRBD2	.	TRBV4-1	TRBJ2-3
TGCGCCAGCAGCCATTTTGGACGGGAAGGCACAGATACGCAGTATTTT	CASSHFGREGTDTQYF	.	few	TRBV4-1	TRBJ2-3